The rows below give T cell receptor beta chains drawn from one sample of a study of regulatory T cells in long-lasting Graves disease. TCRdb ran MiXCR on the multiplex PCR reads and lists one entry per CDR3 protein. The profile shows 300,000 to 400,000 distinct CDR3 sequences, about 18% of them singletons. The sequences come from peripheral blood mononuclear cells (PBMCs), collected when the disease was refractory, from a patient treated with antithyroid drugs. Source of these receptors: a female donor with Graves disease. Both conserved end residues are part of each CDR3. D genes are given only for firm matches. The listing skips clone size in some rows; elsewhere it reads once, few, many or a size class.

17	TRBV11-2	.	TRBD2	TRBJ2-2	TGTGCCAGCAGCTTATGGGCCGGGAGGGCCTCAATCGGGGAGCTGTTTTTT	CASSLWAGRASIGELFF
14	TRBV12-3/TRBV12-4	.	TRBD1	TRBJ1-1	TGTGCCAGCAACCTGGGACAGGGGTACACTGAAGCTTTCTTT	CASNLGQGYTEAFF
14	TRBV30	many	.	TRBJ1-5	TGTGCCTGGAGCCGGCAAGATTGGCGTCAGCCCCAGCATTTT	CAWSRQDWRQPQHF
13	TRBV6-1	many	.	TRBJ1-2	TGTGCCAGCGGGGGGCGGCTCAGCTATGGCTACACCTTC	CASGGRLSYGYTF
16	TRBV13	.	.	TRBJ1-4	TGTGCCAGCAGCGAGTCCGAAGGGACAACTAATGAAAAACTGTTTTTT	CASSESEGTTNEKLFF
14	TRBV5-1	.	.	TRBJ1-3	TGCGCCAGCAGCTTGTTGGCGTCTGGAAACACCATATATTTT	CASSLLASGNTIYF
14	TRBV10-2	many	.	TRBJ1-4	TGCGCCAGCAGTGAGTCCGGGTCGAATGAAAAACTGTTTTTT	CASSESGSNEKLFF
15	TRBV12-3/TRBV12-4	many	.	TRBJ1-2	TGTGCCAGCAGTGCATCCGCGGGGGGGAGCTATGGCTACACCTTC	CASSASAGGSYGYTF
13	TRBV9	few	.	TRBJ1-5	TGTGCCAGCAGCGTAGACCAAACGCAGCCCCAGCATTTT	CASSVDQTQPQHF
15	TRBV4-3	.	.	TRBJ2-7	TGCGCCAGCAGCCAAGACAGGGTCGCCCCCTACGAGCAGTACTTC	CASSQDRVAPYEQYF
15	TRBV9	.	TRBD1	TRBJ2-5	TGTGCCAGCAGCGTAGGGGGGGGACAGGGAATAACCCAGTACTTC	CASSVGGGQGITQYF
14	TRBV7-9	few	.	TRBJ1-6	TGTGCCAGCAGCCGGGACGGCCCTAATTCACCCCTCCACTTT	CASSRDGPNSPLHF
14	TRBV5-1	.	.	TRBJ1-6	TGCGCCAGCAGCCCCCTACAGGGAGATTCACCCCTCCACTTT	CASSPLQGDSPLHF
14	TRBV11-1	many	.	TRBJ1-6	TGTGCCAGCAGCTGGGACGGTAGATATTCACCCCTCCACTTT	CASSWDGRYSPLHF
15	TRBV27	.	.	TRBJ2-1	TGTGCCAGCAGTTTAGCCCCCCCGGCCTACAATGAGCAGTTCTTC	CASSLAPPAYNEQFF
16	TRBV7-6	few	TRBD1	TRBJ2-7	TGTGCCAGCAGCTCCGGGAGGGACAGGGGGCCTTACGAGCAGTACTTC	CASSSGRDRGPYEQYF
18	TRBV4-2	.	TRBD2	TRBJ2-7	TGTGCCAGCAGCCAAGATACCCCTGCTAGCGGGAGGCCTGGGGAGCAGTACTTC	CASSQDTPASGRPGEQYF
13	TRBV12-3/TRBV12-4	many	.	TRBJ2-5	TGTGCCAGCAGTTTACTTAGGGCAGAGACCCAGTACTTC	CASSLLRAETQYF
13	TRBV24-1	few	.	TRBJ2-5	TGTGCCACCGCTGGAACCGTGATACAGACCCAGTACTTC	CATAGTVIQTQYF
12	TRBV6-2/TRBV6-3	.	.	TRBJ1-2	TGTGCCAGCAGTTACAGGGCCTATGGCTACACCTTC	CASSYRAYGYTF
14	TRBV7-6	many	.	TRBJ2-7	TGTGCCAGCAGCTTAGACAGGGAGGACCTCGAGCAGTACTTC	CASSLDREDLEQYF
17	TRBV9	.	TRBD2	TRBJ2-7	TGTGCCAGCAGCGAGACGGCGACTAGCGCCTTCTACAATGAGCAGTACTTC	CASSETATSAFYNEQYF
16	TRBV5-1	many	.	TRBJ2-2	TGCGCCAGCAGCTTGGACCCAGGGGTAGGATCAGGGGAGCTGTTTTTT	CASSLDPGVGSGELFF
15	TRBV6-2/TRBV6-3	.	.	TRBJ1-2	TGTGCCAGCAGTTGGGCCCCTTGGGAACCGGAAGGCTACACCTTC	CASSWAPWEPEGYTF
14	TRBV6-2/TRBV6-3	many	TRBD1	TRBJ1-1	TGTGCCACCTTACGTTACAGGGGGGACACTGAAGCTTTCTTT	CATLRYRGDTEAFF
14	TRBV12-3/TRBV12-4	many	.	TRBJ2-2	TGTGCCAGCAGTTTAGGGGCGTACACCGGGGAGCTGTTTTTT	CASSLGAYTGELFF
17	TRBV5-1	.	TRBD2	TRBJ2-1	TGCGCCAGCAGCCTGACTAGCGGTCCCTCCTCATGGAATGAGCAGTTCTTC	CASSLTSGPSSWNEQFF
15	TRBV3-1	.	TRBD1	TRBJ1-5	TGTGCCAGCAGCCCCGGACAGGGGGCTCCTCAGCCCCAGCATTTT	CASSPGQGAPQPQHF
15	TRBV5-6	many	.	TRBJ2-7	TGTGCCAGCAGCGTCCGGACTATGTTAAACTACGAGCAGTACTTC	CASSVRTMLNYEQYF
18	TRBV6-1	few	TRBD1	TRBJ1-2	TGTGCCAGCAGATCCCTTGGGACAGGGGGCCCCTGGGACTATGGCTACACCTTC	CASRSLGTGGPWDYGYTF
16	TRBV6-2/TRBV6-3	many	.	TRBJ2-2	TGTGCCAGCAGTTACGCGGGACAGCCCAACACCGGGGAGCTGTTTTTT	CASSYAGQPNTGELFF
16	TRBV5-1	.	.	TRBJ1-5	TGCGCCAGCAGCTTGTATGGGGGCGGAGGCAATCAGCCCCAGCATTTT	CASSLYGGGGNQPQHF
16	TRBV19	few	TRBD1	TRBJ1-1	TGTGCCAGTAGCCCCATGGACAGGGGGCGCGACACTGAAGCTTTCTTT	CASSPMDRGRDTEAFF
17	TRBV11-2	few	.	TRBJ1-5	TGTGCCAGCAGCTTAGATCACAGAACTTATAGCAATCAGCCCCAGCATTTT	CASSLDHRTYSNQPQHF
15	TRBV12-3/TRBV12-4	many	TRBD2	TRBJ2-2	TGTGCCAGCAGTCTTTCTAGCGGACACACCGGGGAGCTGTTTTTT	CASSLSSGHTGELFF
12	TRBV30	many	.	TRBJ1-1	TGTGCCTGGAGCCGTAGGGTACACAAAGCTTTCTTT	CAWSRRVHKAFF
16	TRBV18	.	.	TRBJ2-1	TGTGCCAGCTCACGGTACAGGGAAGGCTCCTACAATGAGCAGTTCTTC	CASSRYREGSYNEQFF
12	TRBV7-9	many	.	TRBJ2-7	TGTGCCACCCGACAGAGCTCCTACGAGCAGTACTTC	CATRQSSYEQYF
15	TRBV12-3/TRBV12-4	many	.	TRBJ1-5	TGTGCCAGCAGTTTATCCAGGGCGTTTAATCAGCCCCAGCATTTT	CASSLSRAFNQPQHF
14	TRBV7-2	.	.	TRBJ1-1	TGTGCCAGCGGGCTGCTTTGGGGGAGCACTGAAGCTTTCTTT	CASGLLWGSTEAFF
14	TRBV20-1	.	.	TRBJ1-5	TGCAGTGCTAGATTTTCAGGGTCAATCGGGGCCCAGCATTTT	CSARFSGSIGAQHF
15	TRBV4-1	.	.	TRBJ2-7	TGCGCCAGCAGCCAAGTGGGGACAAAATCGGGCGAGCAGTACTTC	CASSQVGTKSGEQYF
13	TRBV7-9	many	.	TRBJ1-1	TGTGCCAGCAGCTTAGAAGAAATCACTGAAGCTTTCTTT	CASSLEEITEAFF
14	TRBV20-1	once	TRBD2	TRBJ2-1	TGCAGTGCTAGTGGCGGGAGGGCCCCCGACGGGCAGTTCTTC	CSASGGRAPDGQFF
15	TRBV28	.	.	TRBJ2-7	TGTGCCTGCATCGGGGGGACAGCAGACGGTTACGAGCAGTACTTC	CACIGGTADGYEQYF